This entry lists 2 T cell receptor beta chains sequenced from one sample in a study of blood T cell repertoires in COVID-19. Assay: immunoSEQ multiplex PCR; the TCRdb copy retains only in-frame clones and omits some. The data contain about 88,000 clones, about 91% of them singletons. Sequencing was performed on peripheral blood. The receptors come from a human donor with active COVID-19. The donor label of this sample is uncertain.

As concerns this clone: The junction departs from the called germline gene at one end, perhaps through a read error. The chain joins TRBV7-4 to TRBJ2-7, with D hard to call. The CDR3 spans 17 residues. The V gene's germline CDR1 is SGHVT and CDR2 SQSDAQ. The CDR3 spells CASSLIRLYSFSHEQYF. The CDR3 nucleotides are TGTGCCAGCAGCTTAATTCGGTTATATTCATTCTCCCACGAGCAGTACTTC.

CDR3 bases: TGTGCCAGGGGCAGGGGACCAGATTCTAGCAATCAGCCCCAGCATTTT. It translates to CARGRGPDSSNQPQHF. The chain couples TRBV19 to TRBJ1-5, with D perhaps matching TRBD1 (6 bases). V lost 9 bases to trimming and J lost 0 bases, with 18 bases between them. Germline V lookup: CDR1 LNHDA, CDR2 SQIVND (reference sequence). The CDR3 covers 16 residues.